This TCR beta chain derives from a study of blood T cell repertoires in COVID-19. Study-level information: Material from acute and convalescent COVID-19 was sourced from the United States, Italy and Spain. In each case, the material was cDNA or gDNA derived from T cells, B-cell-depleted T cells, or PBMCs.

Trimming pared 2 bases from V and 1 base from J, leaving 11 bases between. Per germline, CDR1 SGHAT and CDR2 FQDESV (reference sequence). The CDR3 totals 15 residues. In the study's own analysis: Amplification with reference gene primers provided the estimates of nucleated cell counts. TCRdb's table, derived via immunoSEQ multiplex PCR, lists solely in-frame clones and lacks some. For V, J and clone size, that table is used; D and trimming come from the DNA. The sample has about 55,000 clones, around nine tenths seen once. The specimen sequenced was peripheral blood. The chain couples TRBV11-1 to TRBJ1-1, with D unresolved. This TCR was recovered from a man between 60 and 75 years old with active COVID-19. The CDR3 DNA reads TGTGCCAGCAGCTTACCCCGACGGAGGAACACTGAAGCTTTCTTT. This sequence encodes CASSLPRRRNTEAFF.